The rows below give T cell receptor beta chains drawn from one sample of a study of blood T cell repertoires in COVID-19. The table came from immunoSEQ multiplex PCR; TCRdb's copy has only in-frame clones and leaves some out. The profile shows 110,000 to 150,000 clones, less than 85% of them singletons. The sequencing sample was made of peripheral blood. These receptors all stem from a human donor in a cohort sampled during active COVID-19. Both conserved end residues are trimmed from each CDR3. Only some rows state a clone size, as once, few, many or a class for expanded clones.

size	length	V	J	CDR3
once	12	TRBV18	TRBJ2-3	ASSGATGSDTQY
NA	11	TRBV5-1	TRBJ2-5	ASSGEVQETQY
NA	11	TRBV19	TRBJ2-1	ASSGLAGVEQF
NA	12	TRBV19	TRBJ1-5	ASSPDRYNQPQH
NA	12	TRBV7-3	TRBJ2-3	ASSLTSGTDTQY
NA	13	TRBV7-2	TRBJ1-4	ASSPDRGWNEKLF
once	13	TRBV9	TRBJ1-1	ASSVRQGPDTEAF
NA	13	TRBV7-2	TRBJ1-4	ASSLAMRTNEKLF
NA	14	TRBV5-4	TRBJ2-1	ASSKGHESSYNEQF
NA	14	TRBV30	TRBJ2-2	AWSKLSGGDTGELF
NA	12	TRBV4-3	TRBJ1-5	ASSQDDRVKPQH
NA	12	TRBV11-2	TRBJ1-2	ASSLIDINYGYT
NA	12	TRBV6-5	TRBJ2-5	ASSRTGDQETQY
NA	11	TRBV4-2	TRBJ1-1	ASSQVPLAEAF
NA	13	TRBV9	TRBJ2-5	ASSSLGEGRETQY
NA	11	TRBV6-2/TRBV6-3	TRBJ1-1	ASSRVGKTEAF
NA	13	TRBV24-1	TRBJ2-3	ATSDPGQSTDTQY
once	13	TRBV4-3	TRBJ2-7	ASSQDPGNRGEQY